This T cell receptor (beta chain) was captured in a study of Graves' ophthalmopathy and Graves' hyperthyroidism. Transcripts of RNA were the source for amplifying TCR beta CDR3 regions. HTBI-primed RT-PCR formed the first round, and a multiplex PCR formed the second. MiXCR was run by TCRdb on the multiplex PCR reads, yielding one entry per CDR3 protein. The data show 600,000 to 650,000 distinct CDR3 sequences, with 22% seen just once and 7.1% held by the top ten. Broader study findings: The model flagged ophthalmopathy progression at 55% to 71% sensitivity and 72.22% specificity.

This clonotype was counted ten times or more. The antigen remains undetermined. CDR3 length: 18 amino acids. Trimming took 6 bases from V and 0 from J; bases not matched to a gene: 10. Germline V gene lookup returns CDR1 MDHEN and CDR2 SYDVKM. The chain combines TRBV28 with TRBJ1-6, with 8 bases lining up with TRBD1. The sample taken for sequencing was peripheral blood. The sequence was collected from a woman under 30 with stable Graves' hyperthyroidism. Some clones in this sample may be carry-over from other donors' samples. CDR3 sequence: CASSSGTGFSSYNSPLHF. Written as DNA, the CDR3 is TGTGCCAGCAGCTCCGGGACAGGCTTCAGCTCCTATAATTCACCCCTCCACTTT.